The 32 T cell receptor beta chains below were found in one sample sequenced in a study of CD8 T cells in ankylosing spondylitis. Study findings and constraints: A TCR beta motif made of about 8 highly homologous variants seemed typical of ankylosing spondylitis blood.

One entry per CDR3 protein, called by TCRdb with MiXCR from the 5' RACE reads. This sample has hundreds of thousands of distinct CDR3 sequences; about 11% occur once, and the top ten carry approximately 0.5%. These TCRs are of unknown antigen specificity. The sequencing sample was made of blood, either unsorted or a sorted T cell fraction (not recorded which). The source is a male donor with ankylosing spondylitis.

This clonotype appeared a few times. The chain uses TRBV5-1 and TRBJ2-2; D unresolved. Trimming stripped 0 bases from V and 0 bases from J, with 9 bases between. The CDR3 covers 16 residues. The V gene's germline CDR1 is SGHRS and CDR2 YFSETQ. CDR3 loop: CASSLVVTSNTGELFF. The CDR3 DNA is TGCGCCAGCAGCTTGGTGGTGACCTCGAACACCGGGGAGCTGTTTTTT.

The V and J genes are TRBV12-3 or TRBV12-4 and TRBJ2-7, with unresolved D. The CDR3 runs to 14 residues. V was cut by 5 bases and J by 0 bases, with 11 bases left in between. The CDR3 region has the DNA TGTGCCAGCAGTATTACACGACTCTCCTACGAGCAGTACTTC. It codes for CASSITRLSYEQYF.

This clonotype was seen more than once but under ten times. The CDR3 does not end in the conserved phenylalanine or tryptophan, so this is likely a read error. The CDR3 nucleotides read TGTGCCATCAGTGGGGCCTCTGCGGGGACTGAAGCTTTCCTT. Its translation is CAISGASAGTEAFL. J is TRBJ1-1 and V is TRBV10-3; D not certain. This CDR3 spans 14 amino acids. V gave up 4 bases and J gave up 5 bases, with 14 bases separating them. The germline CDR1 and CDR2 sequences are ENHRY and SYGVKD.

This clonotype was counted only a few times. The chain links TRBV4-2 to TRBJ1-1; 9 bases match TRBD1. Germline-derived CDR1 and CDR2 are LGHNA and YNFKEQ. Trimming at V came to 2 bases and at J to 6 bases, leaving 4 bases not matched to a gene. This CDR3 is built from 14 residues. The CDR3 protein is CASSQIRDRAEAFF. The CDR3, as DNA: TGTGCCAGCAGCCAAATCCGGGACAGGGCTGAAGCTTTCTTT.

V and J are TRBV20-1 and TRBJ1-1, with D perhaps TRBD1 (6 bases). Deletions cut 4 bases from V and 2 bases from J, with 14 bases between. The CDR3 has 14 residues. Germline-derived CDR1 and CDR2 are DFQATT and SNEGSKA (reference sequence). CDR3 in amino acids: CSAILQGINTEAFF. The CDR3, as DNA: TGCAGTGCTATTCTACAGGGTATTAACACTGAAGCTTTCTTT.

The V call is TRBV7-2, the J call TRBJ2-7, with TRBD2 matching 12 bases. This CDR3 has 15 residues. The germline V gene encodes CDR1 SGHTA and CDR2 FQGNSA. With 4 bases clipped from V and 3 bases from J, the junction kept 4 bases outside the gene matches. The CDR3 region is CASSSRLAGDYEQYF. In DNA, the CDR3 is TGTGCCAGCAGCTCAAGACTAGCGGGGGACTACGAGCAGTACTTC.

This clonotype was found a few times. This chain uses TRBV20-1 with TRBJ2-1, with TRBD2 matching 10 bases. The CDR3 runs 15 residues. V was clipped by 3 bases and J by 7 bases; unmatched bases: 9. Germline CDR1 reads DFQATT; CDR2 reads SNEGSKA (reference sequence). The CDR3 coding sequence is TGCAGTGCTAGTATGAGCGGGGGGGCCTCGAATGAGCAGTTCTTC. Translated, it gives CSASMSGGASNEQFF.

In its sample, this clonotype was seen a few times. The rearrangement joins TRBV6-5 to TRBJ2-7, with 7 bases that match TRBD1. This CDR3 spans 15 amino acids. Germline values: CDR1 MNHEY, CDR2 SVGAGI. V shed 2 bases and J 4 bases; nucleotides not matched to a gene: 8. The CDR3: CASSYSPGGLYEQYF. Written as DNA, the CDR3 is TGTGCCAGCAGTTACAGTCCAGGGGGTCTATACGAGCAGTACTTC.

The V call is TRBV6-5, the J call TRBJ2-5, with D perhaps TRBD2 (5 bases). V shed 0 bases and J shed 1 base, with 9 bases lying between them. CDR3 length: 15 residues. CDR1 and CDR2 from the germline V gene are MNHEY and SVGAGI. The CDR3 sequence: CASSYSTGIQETQYF. The CDR3 coding sequence is TGTGCCAGCAGTTACTCGACGGGGATCCAAGAGACCCAGTACTTC.

This rearrangement joins TRBV12-3 or TRBV12-4 to TRBJ2-4, with TRBD1 as a possible D gene (6 bases). The CDR3 length is 14 residues. The V end lost 4 bases, the J end lost 10 bases, and 17 bases lay between the germline ends. The CDR3 protein is CASSWSPRGAIQYF. For the CDR3, the DNA is TGTGCCAGCAGTTGGTCTCCCAGGGGCGCGATTCAGTACTTC.

The V gene is TRBV7-9, the J gene TRBJ2-3; 7 bases are a match to TRBD1. The V gene end was trimmed by 5 bases and the J gene end by 5 bases; junction bases not matched to a gene: 4. Germline loops: CDR1 SEHNR, CDR2 FQNEAQ (reference sequence). The CDR3 consists of 13 residues. Here the CDR3 DNA reads TGTGCCAGCAGCCGGGACAGCTTAGATACGCAGTATTTT. It encodes CASSRDSLDTQYF.

The chain combines TRBV6-1 with TRBJ2-7; D tentatively reads TRBD1 or TRBD2 (6 bases each). The CDR3 is 14 amino acids. The germline V and J ends were trimmed by 7 bases and 4 bases, with 17 bases remaining between them. The V gene's germline CDR1 is MNHNS and CDR2 SASEGT. DNA of the CDR3: TGTGCCAGCAAGAAACCCACGGGGGCGTACGAGCAGTACTTC. Translating it yields CASKKPTGAYEQYF.

This clonotype came up many times. V gene TRBV9 combines with J gene TRBJ2-3; D not resolved. The CDR3 totals 13 residues. The germline gives CDR1 SGDLS, CDR2 YYNGEE. V was shortened by 4 bases and J by 6 bases, with 12 bases between the two germline ends. CDR3 sequence: CASSPSVRDTQYF. Written as DNA, the CDR3 is TGTGCCAGCAGCCCCTCGGTAAGGGATACGCAGTATTTT.

The chain employs TRBV7-2 and TRBJ2-6; D call uncertain. Per the germline V gene, CDR1 is SGHTA and CDR2 is FQGNSA. The V and J ends lost 4 bases and 1 base respectively, with 14 bases between them. This CDR3 has 17 residues. The DNA of the CDR3 is TGTGCCAGCAGCTCCGAGGTTCGGTTGTCTGGGGCCAACGTCCTGACTTTC. This sequence encodes CASSSEVRLSGANVLTF.

The chain recombines TRBV12-3 or TRBV12-4 with TRBJ1-2; TRBD1 matches 7 bases. This CDR3 comprises 14 residues. V was clipped by 6 bases and J by 12 bases; unmatched bases: 16. The CDR3 is CASRPWEGASGNTF. In nucleotides, the CDR3 is TGTGCCAGCAGGCCCTGGGAGGGGGCCTCGGGAAACACCTTC.

The gene calls are TRBV12-3 or TRBV12-4 and TRBJ2-7; D may be TRBD2 (5 bases). The CDR3 runs 13 residues. Deletions cut 4 bases from V and 1 base from J, with 8 bases between. The CDR3 loop is CASSSEGSYEQYF. DNA of the CDR3: TGTGCCAGCAGTTCTGAGGGTTCCTACGAGCAGTACTTC.

This clonotype came up many times. The J gene is TRBJ1-1, the V gene TRBV6-5; D gene ambiguous. Germline CDR1 and CDR2: MNHEY and SVGAGI. Trimming removed 6 bases from V and 11 bases from J, with 13 bases in between. CDR3 size: 11 residues. Written as DNA, the CDR3 is TGTGCCAGCAGGCGGGAAACCGAGGCTTTCTTT. It specifies CASRRETEAFF.

The chain carries TRBV27 and TRBJ2-7; D possibly corresponds to TRBD1 (6 bases). The CDR3 spans 14 residues. Deletions cut 1 base from V and 1 base from J, with 8 bases between. CDR1 MNHEY and CDR2 SMNVEV come from the germline V gene (reference sequence). The CDR3 sequence is CASSLWDKSYEQYF. In DNA form, the CDR3 reads TGTGCCAGCAGTTTATGGGACAAGTCCTACGAGCAGTACTTC.

There are many counts of this clonotype. V usage is TRBV5-8 and J usage is TRBJ2-1, with 9 positions matching TRBD1. The J segment lost 8 bases and the V segment lost 1 base, leaving 4 bases of the junction unmatched. This CDR3 is built from 14 residues. Germline CDR1 and CDR2: SGHTS and YDEGEE. DNA of the CDR3: TGTGCCAGCAGCTTGTGGACAGGGGACCATGAGCAGTTCTTC. Protein sequence: CASSLWTGDHEQFF.

This rearrangement joins TRBV20-1 to TRBJ2-1; TRBD2 might be the D (5 bases). The CDR3 has 13 residues. The germline V and J ends were trimmed by 6 bases and 2 bases, with 11 bases remaining between them. Germline CDR1 reads DFQATT; CDR2 reads SNEGSKA (reference sequence). The CDR3 loop reads CSAVGVTYNEQFF. CDR3 DNA: TGCAGTGCAGTCGGGGTTACCTACAATGAGCAGTTCTTC.

This clonotype appeared a few times. V and J are TRBV7-2 and TRBJ1-2; D not resolved. CDR1 and CDR2 (germline): SGHTA, FQGNSA. V was cut by 2 bases and J by 5 bases, with 6 bases left in between. The CDR3 runs 12 residues. Written as DNA, the CDR3 is TGTGCCAGCAGCTTATTGTCGTATGGCTACACCTTC. It specifies CASSLLSYGYTF. The full variable domain, with the rest looked up from reference TRBV7-2 and TRBJ1-2, is GAGVSQSPSNKVTEKGKDVELRCDPISGHTALYWYRQSLGQGLEFLIYFQGNSAPDKSGLPSDRFSAERTGGSVSTLTIQRTQQEDSAVYLCASSLLSYGYTFGSGTRLTVV.

Many counts were recorded for this clonotype. The chain couples TRBV29-1 to TRBJ2-7; 7 positions agree with TRBD1. The germline V gene encodes CDR1 SQVTM and CDR2 ANQGSEA. The CDR3 length is 18 residues. Unmatched junction bases numbered 19, after V lost 4 bases and J lost 1 base. The CDR3 region has the DNA TGCAGCGTTGGGCGGCCGGGACAGCTAGTAGGGGATTCCTACGAGCAGTACTTC. It is translated as CSVGRPGQLVGDSYEQYF.

The chain is built from TRBV4-2 and TRBJ1-5; 9 nucleotides line up with TRBD1. Germline CDR1 and CDR2: LGHNA and YNFKEQ. V trimming: 2 bases; J trimming: 6 bases; junction bases outside the gene matches: 5. CDR3 length equals 15 residues. The CDR3: CASSQQGQGSQPQHF. CDR3 coding DNA: TGTGCCAGCAGCCAACAGGGACAGGGAAGTCAGCCCCAGCATTTT.

V gene TRBV6-1 combines with J gene TRBJ2-5; 13 positions match TRBD2. Trimming removed 3 bases from V and 4 bases from J; junction bases left unmatched: 11. Germline values: CDR1 MNHNS, CDR2 SASEGT. This CDR3 has 18 residues. The CDR3 is CASSDRKLAGGPLETQYF. CDR3 nucleotide sequence: TGTGCCAGCAGTGACCGGAAACTAGCGGGAGGGCCATTAGAGACCCAGTACTTC.

This clonotype showed up just a few times. The chain links TRBV28 to TRBJ1-2, with D perhaps TRBD1 (6 bases). This CDR3 has 15 residues. CDR1 MDHEN and CDR2 SYDVKM come from the germline V gene. V was pared by 6 bases and J by 5 bases, with 19 bases between. CDR3 region: CASRPKGRGRYGYTF. As DNA, the CDR3 is TGTGCCAGCAGACCTAAAGGCAGGGGAAGATATGGCTACACCTTC.

This clonotype was seen only a few times. V gene TRBV27 combines with J gene TRBJ2-3; D is perhaps TRBD2 (6 bases). Germline V gene data show CDR1 as MNHEY and CDR2 as SMNVEV (reference sequence). With 5 bases removed from V and 4 bases from J, the gap between germline ends came to 13 bases. This CDR3 spans 14 amino acids. The CDR3 sequence: CASSPMIAADTQYF. DNA of the CDR3: TGTGCCAGCAGTCCGATGATAGCGGCAGATACGCAGTATTTT.

This clonotype was seen ten or more times. This sequence joins TRBV7-9 and TRBJ1-1; D unresolved. Between the trimmed V and J ends, which lost 5 bases and 5 bases, there was a span of 15 bases. CDR1 SEHNR and CDR2 FQNEAQ come from the germline V gene (reference sequence). The CDR3 runs to 14 residues. The CDR3 region is CASSPTRALTEAFF. DNA of the CDR3: TGTGCCAGCAGCCCTACCCGGGCCTTGACTGAAGCTTTCTTT.

CDR3 residues: CSAIRSGGAGEQFF. In DNA, the CDR3 is TGCAGTGCTATTAGGAGCGGGGGGGCCGGTGAGCAGTTCTTC. The rearrangement uses TRBV20-1 and TRBJ2-1; 10 bases map to TRBD2. This CDR3 has 14 amino acids. Trimming took 4 bases from V and 9 from J; bases not matched to a gene: 9. Germline CDR1 reads DFQATT; CDR2 reads SNEGSKA (reference sequence).

This clonotype has just a few counts. V gene TRBV7-2 combines with J gene TRBJ2-6, with D unresolved. The germline gives CDR1 SGHTA, CDR2 FQGNSA. Trimming pared 7 bases from V and 4 bases from J, leaving 17 bases between. The CDR3 contains 16 residues. CDR3 region: CASTPRRFAGANVLTF. The CDR3 DNA sequence: TGTGCCAGCACCCCTCGCCGGTTTGCCGGGGCCAACGTCCTGACTTTC.

The V call is TRBV20-1, the J call TRBJ2-7; no definite D call. Germline assignment: CDR1 DFQATT and CDR2 SNEGSKA (reference sequence). The CDR3 length is 12 residues. Between the trimmed V and J ends, which lost 3 bases and 1 base, there was a span of 7 bases. The CDR3 here is CSASFRSYEQYF. The CDR3, as DNA: TGCAGTGCTAGTTTCCGGTCCTACGAGCAGTACTTC.

V and J are TRBV10-3 and TRBJ2-2; 8 nucleotides line up with TRBD2. Germline V lookup: CDR1 ENHRY, CDR2 SYGVKD. The CDR3 sequence is 14 residues long. V dropped 6 bases and J dropped 5; count of bases not matched to a gene: 5. In nucleotides, the CDR3 is TGTGCCATCAGCGGGGGGGCCGGGACCGGGGAGCTGTTTTTT. It translates to CAISGGAGTGELFF.

This clonotype was recorded a few times. J is TRBJ2-6 and V is TRBV7-3; 7 bases match TRBD1. Germline CDR1 SGHTA, CDR2 FQGTGA. CDR3 length: 17 amino acids. The ends lost 4 bases at V and 0 bases at J; junction bases unmatched: 6. CDR3 nucleotide sequence: TGTGCCAGCAGCTCCCGACAGGGTCGCTCTGGGGCCAACGTCCTGACTTTC. This encodes CASSSRQGRSGANVLTF.